These T cell receptor beta chains were read from a single sample in a study of regulatory T cells in long-lasting Graves disease. A single record per CDR3 protein comes from TCRdb applying MiXCR to the multiplex PCR reads. This table holds 200,000 to 300,000 distinct CDR3 sequences, 20% found once. The material was peripheral blood mononuclear cells (PBMCs), obtained at new diagnosis, from a patient treated with antithyroid drugs. The receptors shown here come from a female donor with Graves disease. CDR3s include the opening cysteine and the closing phenylalanine or tryptophan. D genes are given only for firm matches. Clone sizes are given selectively: once, few, many, or a class where the clone is expanded.

cdr3_nt: TGCGCCAGCAGCCAAGATCTCTATGGGACAGGAGGGATCAATGAGCAGTTCTTC; cdr3_aa: CASSQDLYGTGGINEQFF; v_call: TRBV4-3; j_call: TRBJ2-1; d_call: TRBD1; clone_size: few; cdr3_length: 18
cdr3_nt: TGTGCCAGCGGTCCAGGATCGGGCTATGGCTACACCTTC; cdr3_aa: CASGPGSGYGYTF; v_call: TRBV9; j_call: TRBJ1-2; d_call: -; clone_size: -; cdr3_length: 13
cdr3_nt: TGTGCCACCAGTGATGGGGGACCCAACTACGAGCAGTACTTC; cdr3_aa: CATSDGGPNYEQYF; v_call: TRBV24-1; j_call: TRBJ2-7; d_call: -; clone_size: many; cdr3_length: 14
cdr3_nt: TGCGCCAGCAAGCAGACTAGCGGGGCAGGGGAGCAGTTCTTC; cdr3_aa: CASKQTSGAGEQFF; v_call: TRBV5-1; j_call: TRBJ2-1; d_call: TRBD2; clone_size: many; cdr3_length: 14
cdr3_nt: TGTGCCAGCAGCCAAGATCTTGACAGGGGGCGACGAGAGACCCAGTACTTC; cdr3_aa: CASSQDLDRGRRETQYF; v_call: TRBV14; j_call: TRBJ2-5; d_call: TRBD1; clone_size: -; cdr3_length: 17
cdr3_nt: TGTGCCAGCAGCATCCGGGACACGTCCTACGAGCAGTACTTC; cdr3_aa: CASSIRDTSYEQYF; v_call: TRBV3-1; j_call: TRBJ2-7; d_call: -; clone_size: many; cdr3_length: 14
cdr3_nt: TGTGCCAGCAGCGTAGCTGGGCCGGCCTCCCATAATTCACCCCTCCACTTT; cdr3_aa: CASSVAGPASHNSPLHF; v_call: TRBV9; j_call: TRBJ1-6; d_call: -; clone_size: -; cdr3_length: 17
cdr3_nt: TGTGCCACCCAGGGGGACTCCTACAATGAGCAGTTCTTC; cdr3_aa: CATQGDSYNEQFF; v_call: TRBV6-1; j_call: TRBJ2-1; d_call: TRBD1; clone_size: many; cdr3_length: 13
cdr3_nt: TGTGCCAGCAGCTTAATCGGGGGGCGGGGGGCCAACGTCCTGACTTTC; cdr3_aa: CASSLIGGRGANVLTF; v_call: TRBV7-8; j_call: TRBJ2-6; d_call: -; clone_size: many; cdr3_length: 16
cdr3_nt: TGTGCCAGTAGTGCCGGACAGGGCTTCAATCAGCCCCAGCATTTT; cdr3_aa: CASSAGQGFNQPQHF; v_call: TRBV19; j_call: TRBJ1-5; d_call: TRBD1; clone_size: many; cdr3_length: 15
cdr3_nt: TGCGCCAGCAGTGAGCGCGAGCAGTACTTC; cdr3_aa: CASSEREQYF; v_call: TRBV10-2; j_call: TRBJ2-7; d_call: -; clone_size: -; cdr3_length: 10
cdr3_nt: TGTGCCAGCAACAGCGGGGCTAGCACAGATACGCAGTATTTT; cdr3_aa: CASNSGASTDTQYF; v_call: TRBV9; j_call: TRBJ2-3; d_call: TRBD2; clone_size: few; cdr3_length: 14
cdr3_nt: TGCAGTGCTAGCCCAAACAATCAGCCCCAGCATTTT; cdr3_aa: CSASPNNQPQHF; v_call: TRBV20-1; j_call: TRBJ1-5; d_call: -; clone_size: many; cdr3_length: 12
cdr3_nt: TGTGCCAGCAGCTTACGGGGAATGAACACTGAAGCTTTCTTT; cdr3_aa: CASSLRGMNTEAFF; v_call: TRBV11-2; j_call: TRBJ1-1; d_call: -; clone_size: many; cdr3_length: 14
cdr3_nt: TGCAGTGCTAGATTCCGGGACAGGCATGGCTACACCTTC; cdr3_aa: CSARFRDRHGYTF; v_call: TRBV20-1; j_call: TRBJ1-2; d_call: TRBD1; clone_size: many; cdr3_length: 13
cdr3_nt: TGTGCCAGCAGCCCACAGAGCGGGGGGCCCTCCTACAATGAGCAGTTCTTC; cdr3_aa: CASSPQSGGPSYNEQFF; v_call: TRBV7-3; j_call: TRBJ2-1; d_call: TRBD2; clone_size: -; cdr3_length: 17
cdr3_nt: TGCAGTGCTAGAGATCTTCGCGGAACATACAATGAGCAGTTCTTC; cdr3_aa: CSARDLRGTYNEQFF; v_call: TRBV20-1; j_call: TRBJ2-1; d_call: -; clone_size: many; cdr3_length: 15
cdr3_nt: TGTGCCAGCAGCCCAAGACAGGGGGCCCTGAACACTGAAGCTTTCTTT; cdr3_aa: CASSPRQGALNTEAFF; v_call: TRBV6-1; j_call: TRBJ1-1; d_call: TRBD1; clone_size: many; cdr3_length: 16
cdr3_nt: TGTGCCAGCAGTGAATCTGCGTACCAAGAGACCCAGTACTTC; cdr3_aa: CASSESAYQETQYF; v_call: TRBV2; j_call: TRBJ2-5; d_call: -; clone_size: many; cdr3_length: 14
cdr3_nt: TGTGCCAGCAGCTTGGCAGGGGGGGCAGATACGCAGTATTTT; cdr3_aa: CASSLAGGADTQYF; v_call: TRBV7-9; j_call: TRBJ2-3; d_call: -; clone_size: many; cdr3_length: 14
cdr3_nt: TGTGCCAGCAGCCAAGATGCTACAGGTTCGGTATACGAGCAGTACTTC; cdr3_aa: CASSQDATGSVYEQYF; v_call: TRBV4-2; j_call: TRBJ2-7; d_call: -; clone_size: -; cdr3_length: 16
cdr3_nt: TGTGCCAGCAGCTTAGCAGGGGGTCTGGTCAACGAGCAGTACTTC; cdr3_aa: CASSLAGGLVNEQYF; v_call: TRBV7-9; j_call: TRBJ2-7; d_call: -; clone_size: -; cdr3_length: 15
cdr3_nt: TGTGCCAGCAGCTTACGTGTCGGGGGTTACGAGCAGTACTTC; cdr3_aa: CASSLRVGGYEQYF; v_call: TRBV3-1; j_call: TRBJ2-7; d_call: -; clone_size: many; cdr3_length: 14
cdr3_nt: TGTGCCAGCAGCTTAGAGCGGAGAACCTACGAGCAGTACTTC; cdr3_aa: CASSLERRTYEQYF; v_call: TRBV7-9; j_call: TRBJ2-7; d_call: -; clone_size: many; cdr3_length: 14
cdr3_nt: TGCAGTGCCAACCCGTTGTTACTAGCGGGCCTCCAAGAGACCCAGTACTTC; cdr3_aa: CSANPLLLAGLQETQYF; v_call: TRBV20-1; j_call: TRBJ2-5; d_call: TRBD2; clone_size: many; cdr3_length: 17
cdr3_nt: TGTGCCAGCAGGAGAACAGGGGTGGATGGCTACACCTTC; cdr3_aa: CASRRTGVDGYTF; v_call: TRBV12-3/TRBV12-4; j_call: TRBJ1-2; d_call: TRBD1; clone_size: -; cdr3_length: 13
cdr3_nt: TGTGCCAGCAGCGGACAGGGGGGCTACGAGCAGTACTTC; cdr3_aa: CASSGQGGYEQYF; v_call: TRBV13; j_call: TRBJ2-7; d_call: TRBD1; clone_size: many; cdr3_length: 13
cdr3_nt: TGTGCCAGCAGCCGGGACAGGGGGGGGTGGAATGAGCAGTTCTTC; cdr3_aa: CASSRDRGGWNEQFF; v_call: TRBV11-3; j_call: TRBJ2-1; d_call: TRBD1; clone_size: -; cdr3_length: 15
cdr3_nt: TGCGCCAGCAGCTTATCAGGGGATGGACAAGAGACCCAGTACTTC; cdr3_aa: CASSLSGDGQETQYF; v_call: TRBV10-1; j_call: TRBJ2-5; d_call: -; clone_size: many; cdr3_length: 15
cdr3_nt: TGTGCCATTAGCGGGGCGGAGACCCAGTACTTC; cdr3_aa: CAISGAETQYF; v_call: TRBV10-3; j_call: TRBJ2-5; d_call: TRBD2; clone_size: many; cdr3_length: 11
cdr3_nt: TGCGCCAGCAGAATAGGGAGACAGGGGAACGGGGAGCTGTTTTTT; cdr3_aa: CASRIGRQGNGELFF; v_call: TRBV4-3; j_call: TRBJ2-2; d_call: TRBD1; clone_size: few; cdr3_length: 15
cdr3_nt: TGTGCCAGCAGTCCCCGGGACAGGGGGACTAACACTGAAGCTTTCTTT; cdr3_aa: CASSPRDRGTNTEAFF; v_call: TRBV12-3/TRBV12-4; j_call: TRBJ1-1; d_call: TRBD1; clone_size: many; cdr3_length: 16
cdr3_nt: TGCAGTGCTAGAGTCTTCCTCAGGGGGCTCCACAATGAGCAGTTCTTC; cdr3_aa: CSARVFLRGLHNEQFF; v_call: TRBV20-1; j_call: TRBJ2-1; d_call: TRBD1; clone_size: many; cdr3_length: 16
cdr3_nt: TGTGCCATCAGTGAAAGTACGTATGGCTACACCTTC; cdr3_aa: CAISESTYGYTF; v_call: TRBV10-3; j_call: TRBJ1-2; d_call: -; clone_size: few; cdr3_length: 12
cdr3_nt: TGTGCCAGCAGCTTGGTAGGGGACGAGACCCAGTACTTC; cdr3_aa: CASSLVGDETQYF; v_call: TRBV5-6; j_call: TRBJ2-5; d_call: -; clone_size: many; cdr3_length: 13
cdr3_nt: TGTGCCATCAGTGAGTCAGGGACAGGGCTGACAGATACGCAGTATTTT; cdr3_aa: CAISESGTGLTDTQYF; v_call: TRBV10-3; j_call: TRBJ2-3; d_call: TRBD1; clone_size: many; cdr3_length: 16
cdr3_nt: TGTGCCAGCAGGGTGTGGGATGGCTACACCTTC; cdr3_aa: CASRVWDGYTF; v_call: TRBV28; j_call: TRBJ1-2; d_call: -; clone_size: many; cdr3_length: 11
cdr3_nt: TGTGCCAGCAGTTTTTGGGGACGGAGGTACGAGCAGTACTTC; cdr3_aa: CASSFWGRRYEQYF; v_call: TRBV12-3/TRBV12-4; j_call: TRBJ2-7; d_call: -; clone_size: many; cdr3_length: 14
cdr3_nt: TGTGCCAGCAGTAAAGGGACAGGGACAGATACGCAGTATTTT; cdr3_aa: CASSKGTGTDTQYF; v_call: TRBV27; j_call: TRBJ2-3; d_call: TRBD1; clone_size: many; cdr3_length: 14
cdr3_nt: TGTGCCAGCAGCTCAGACCCACTAGCGGGAGACACAGATACGCAGTATTTT; cdr3_aa: CASSSDPLAGDTDTQYF; v_call: TRBV6-1; j_call: TRBJ2-3; d_call: TRBD2; clone_size: -; cdr3_length: 17
cdr3_nt: TGTGCCAGCAGCCCGGGAGGCCCCTCCTACGAGCAGTACTTC; cdr3_aa: CASSPGGPSYEQYF; v_call: TRBV5-4; j_call: TRBJ2-7; d_call: TRBD2; clone_size: few; cdr3_length: 14
cdr3_nt: TGTGCCAGCAGCTCCCAGCCAGCGGGGAGCTCCTACAATGAGCAGTTCTTC; cdr3_aa: CASSSQPAGSSYNEQFF; v_call: TRBV7-2; j_call: TRBJ2-1; d_call: TRBD2; clone_size: many; cdr3_length: 17